The source of this T cell receptor beta chain is a study of T cells in Graves' hyperthyroidism and ophthalmopathy (dated by TCRdb to between 2018 and 2021). About the study as a whole: Peripheral blood was sampled at the time of initial diagnosis, prior to any treatment. Prospective prediction of ophthalmopathy was tested in an independent validation cohort consisting of roughly 20 hyperthyroidism patients and some 17 patients who later progressed to ophthalmopathy. The 100 or so discovery patients were divided at random into training and test sets in a 7:3 ratio. The paper reports TCR Vbeta CDR3 sequencing of approximately 140 peripheral blood samples: 40 or so ophthalmopathy, roughly 80 hyperthyroidism and 17 progressor patients. In addition, the study compared T-cell repertoires in thyroid tissue and in blood from several Graves' hyperthyroidism patients. To identify distinguishing TCR V-J signatures, a discovery cohort of around 100 patients was used, comprising some 45 with Graves' ophthalmopathy and 57 with stable Graves' hyperthyroidism. After sampling, hyperthyroidism patients received methimazole starting at 30 mg daily, and ophthalmopathy patients received high-dose intravenous methylprednisolone. General study outcomes and caveats: Ophthalmopathy was separated from stable hyperthyroidism by a 13 V-J signature model, with approximately 89% sensitivity and 81% to 82% specificity obtained in cross-validation and 80%/75% obtained in testing. Blood samples also contained most of the expanded thyroid clonotypes (frequency above 0.001), which suggests that blood repertoires may reflect thyroid immune responses. Sample size was not statistically predetermined, and blinding of investigators to group allocation was not performed. In validation, progression to ophthalmopathy was predicted by the model with 70% to 71% sensitivity and under 85% specificity, a median of approximately 6.5 months before onset.

Based on the germline V gene, the CDR1 and CDR2 sequences are SGHTA and FQGNSA. The CDR3 has 14 amino acids, counting the end cysteine and phenylalanine. Left in the record is the CDR3 DNA by itself, 42 bases read in frame from the first base. V drops 1 base and J drops 8 bases, leaving 14 bases in between. TCR beta CDR3 regions were amplified from RNA transcripts. The first round of RT-PCR for the TCR CDR3 was performed with the HTBI primer set and the Qiagen OneStep RT-PCR kit. Libraries were constructed in a second round of multiplex PCR, after which size selection and purification were performed. The libraries were sequenced on an Illumina HiSeq2000 using paired-end 100 bp reads. The authors processed their data as follows. Raw data were processed with SOAPnuke, discarding reads with adapters, uncalled bases, mean Phred below 15, or no exact constant-primer or identifier match. COPE v1.2.5 was used to merge the high-quality paired reads, and each unique nucleotide sequence was defined as a clonotype. Clonotypes were aligned to IMGT TRBV, TRBD and TRBJ reference segments using MiTCR v1.1. The analysis was restricted to V-J combinations with a frequency above 0.0001, which together covered 99.2% of the repertoires. A TCS score was defined as the ratio between F50 (clonal expansion) and ExV (chaos), using BLOSUM62-based TCRdist between CDR3 peptides within each V-J. Welch's t-statistics and random forest reduced 500 to 650 V-J features to 13, which were used in a naive Bayes classifier (R e1071). Using fastp at Q25 and MiXCR, TCRdb reprocessed the public reads and kept productive beta chains. Each CDR3 protein appears once, grouped with its most common genes and DNA. These V and J calls originate from TCRdb's pipeline instead of the authors' own analysis. The sample table records about 740,000 distinct CDR3 sequences; around 15% of these occur just once. 10% of the sample is in the top ten clones.

A patient counted as having stable Graves' hyperthyroidism if no progression to ophthalmopathy occurred over 18 months of follow-up. Hyperthyroidism patients were aged 18 to 65 years and newly diagnosed, with disease duration of less than 2 months. The study excluded patients with uncontrolled infections, other autoimmune diseases, pregnancy or lactation. Diagnoses were established on the basis of clinical symptoms, serum thyroxine and TRAb, thyroid ultrasound, and orbital computed tomography. PBMCs were separated from roughly 10 ml of fresh peripheral blood using Ficoll-Paque density gradient centrifugation. Total RNA was extracted using Trizol reagent, and RNA quality was assessed on an Agilent 2100 Bioanalyzer. This clonotype was detected ten times or more. Its binding antigen is unknown. The sample holds no much larger clone one base away, and base qualities are not on file.

This TCR derives from a woman in her late teens or twenties with Graves' hyperthyroidism. Sequencing used blood. Here the chain combines TRBV7-2 and TRBJ1-2; TRBD1 is a possible D gene, resting on 5 matching bases. This receptor carries the CDR3 CASSLVSGAGGYTF. The DNA reads as follows: TGTGCCAGCAGCTTAGTATCTGGGGCGGGGGGCTACACCTTC.